A single sample is the source of the 13 T cell receptor beta chains below, sequenced in a study of PD-1 blockade in classical Hodgkin lymphoma. The time point was: cycle 4 day 1 (C4D1), after about 6 weeks of nivolumab. In every patient, relapse followed autologous stem cell transplantation, while exposure to brentuximab vedotin differed. Clones were sequenced by immunoSEQ multiplex PCR, and TCRdb holds only the in-frame ones, with some missing. The table includes approximately 61,000 clones, around 90% detected once. This material consisted of peripheral blood mononuclear cells (PBMCs), taken before the fourth cycle of nivolumab. These receptors were taken from a human donor with classical Hodgkin lymphoma.

The count of this clone is one. The chain combines TRBV7-9 with TRBJ1-2; D unresolved. CDR1 and CDR2 from the germline V gene are SEHNR and FQNEAQ (reference sequence). The length of the CDR3 is 15 residues. V lost 5 bases and J lost 4, with 17 bases in between. In DNA, the CDR3 is TGTGCCAGCAGCCCCCCGGCTTCCCCCCTCTATGGCTACACCTTC. This encodes CASSPPASPLYGYTF.

The chain links TRBV6-6 to TRBJ2-1; the D call may be TRBD1 or TRBD2 (6 bases each). Trimming shortened V by 6 bases and J by 9 bases, and 18 bases separated the two germline ends. This CDR3 has 14 residues. The germline V gene has CDR1 MNHNY and CDR2 SVGAGI (reference sequence). CDR3 sequence: CASRDGTLATEQFF. CDR3 nucleotides: TGTGCCAGCAGAGACGGGACACTAGCCACTGAGCAGTTCTTC.

The chain couples TRBV5-1 to TRBJ2-5; the D call may be TRBD1 or TRBD2 (5 bases each). Trimming took off 4 bases at V and 4 bases at J, with 17 bases between the two ends. In germline, CDR1 is SGHRS, CDR2 YFSETQ. The CDR3 length is 15 residues. The CDR3 sequence is CASSPQGASGETQYF. In DNA, the CDR3 is TGCGCCAGCAGCCCTCAGGGAGCGAGTGGAGAGACCCAGTACTTC.

The J gene is TRBJ1-1, the V gene TRBV5-1, with D perhaps TRBD1 (5 bases). The V end was cut by 4 bases, the J end by 5 bases, with 15 bases between. The CDR3 extends over 14 amino acids. Germline CDR1 SGHRS, CDR2 YFSETQ. CDR3 amino acids: CASSLRGDRTEAFF. The DNA of the CDR3 is TGCGCCAGCAGCCTGCGGGGGGACCGGACTGAAGCTTTCTTT.

This chain connects TRBV30 to TRBJ1-3; D gene uncertain. Looked up from germline, CDR1 is GTSNPN and CDR2 is SVGIG (reference sequence). V was trimmed by 0 bases and J by 0 bases, leaving 6 bases between them. This CDR3 has 14 residues. The CDR3 here is CAWSVSHSGNTIYF. The CDR3 bases are TGTGCCTGGAGTGTTTCCCACTCTGGAAACACCATATATTTT.

The J gene is TRBJ2-2, the V gene TRBV19; D ambiguous. The CDR3 has 14 amino acids. Germline values: CDR1 LNHDA, CDR2 SQIVND (reference sequence). Trimming shortened V by 3 bases and J by 2 bases, and 7 bases separated the two germline ends. CDR3 protein: CASSILGNTGELFF. Here the CDR3 DNA reads TGTGCCAGTAGTATTTTAGGTAACACCGGGGAGCTGTTTTTT.

The chain couples TRBV10-1 to TRBJ1-1, with TRBD1 identical over 7 bases. CDR3 length equals 13 residues. J gave up 6 bases and V 4 bases, and 5 bases lay outside the gene matches. CDR1 and CDR2 from the germline V gene are WNHNN and SYGVQD (reference sequence). The CDR3 reads CASSGQGDPEAFF. For the CDR3, the DNA is TGCGCCAGCAGTGGTCAGGGGGATCCTGAAGCTTTCTTT.

J is TRBJ2-7 and V is TRBV6-5, with 10 bases identical to TRBD2. The CDR3 is 15 amino acids. With V trimmed by 8 bases and J by 3 bases, 10 bases remained unmatched. Per germline, CDR1 MNHEY and CDR2 SVGAGI. CDR3 loop: CASVAPSGGYYEQYF. The DNA of the CDR3 is TGTGCCAGCGTTGCTCCTAGCGGGGGTTACTACGAGCAGTACTTC.

This clone has just one count. V gene TRBV6-6 combines with J gene TRBJ1-3; D might be TRBD1 (6 bases). Germline CDR1 reads MNHNY; CDR2 reads SVGAGI (reference sequence). V was shortened by 5 bases and J by 0 bases, with 8 bases between the two germline ends. The CDR3 extends over 14 amino acids. CDR3 nucleotides: TGTGCCAGCAGTCAGGGGACCTCTGGAAACACCATATATTTT. Protein sequence: CASSQGTSGNTIYF.

The chain employs TRBV6-6 and TRBJ2-3; 8 nucleotides agree with TRBD2. This CDR3 is 15 amino acids long. CDR1 and CDR2 (germline): MNHNY, SVGAGI (reference sequence). After removal of 7 bases from V and 3 bases from J, the junction contained 9 bases not matched to a gene. The CDR3: CASTPGRGGTDTQYF. DNA of the CDR3: TGTGCCAGCACACCCGGCCGGGGGGGAACAGATACGCAGTATTTT.

The chain joins TRBV7-9 to TRBJ1-3, with no clear D. Trimming took off 3 bases at V and 0 bases at J, with 6 bases between the two ends. In germline, CDR1 is SEHNR, CDR2 FQNEAQ (reference sequence). This CDR3 is built from 14 residues. The CDR3 DNA is TGTGCCAGCAGCTTTAGCACCTCTGGAAACACCATATATTTT. Translated: CASSFSTSGNTIYF.

The V call is TRBV7-9, the J call TRBJ2-1, with D hard to call. This CDR3 is 17 amino acids long. Trimming took off 8 bases at V and 3 bases at J, with 23 bases between the two ends. Germline V gives CDR1 SEHNR, CDR2 FQNEAQ (reference sequence). CDR3 sequence: CASRGDPRTQSYNEQFF. In nucleotides, the CDR3 is TGTGCCAGCCGAGGCGACCCCCGAACTCAGAGCTACAATGAGCAGTTCTTC.

The chain uses TRBV29-1 and TRBJ2-2; D is undetermined. Germline loops: CDR1 SQVTM, CDR2 ANQGSEA. V gave up 4 bases and J gave up 4 bases, with 10 bases separating them. The CDR3 sequence is 13 residues long. The chain's CDR3 is CSVGQDLTGELFF. The CDR3 region has the DNA TGCAGCGTTGGGCAGGATCTCACCGGGGAGCTGTTTTTT.